The text below deals with one T cell receptor beta chain. No cognate antigen has been identified for it. No clone much larger than this one lies a single base away; base qualities are absent. This sample was included in a study of tumor and adjacent non-tumor tissue in lung cancer (dated by TCRdb to the late 2010s). Notes on the research overall: Patients with adenocarcinoma (roughly 12), squamous cell carcinoma (2) and small cell lung cancer (1) were included in the cohort. Ages among the roughly 15 patients ranged from about 31 to 85 years, there were around ten men and 5 women, and disease was at TNM stage I to III. Sequencing generated a total of more than 95,000,000 productive TCRbeta reads, averaging around 4.2 million reads per sample. A few dozen paired specimens, one tumor and one normal lung sample per patient, were profiled by TCRbeta CDR3 sequencing. Using bulk TCRbeta repertoires from approximately 15 lung cancer patients, the study set lung tumor tissue side by side with matched distant non-tumor lung tissue.

RNA was extracted from bulk unsorted tissue and checked for quality with a NanoDrop ND-1000 and an Agilent 2100. Donors were newly diagnosed lung cancer patients admitted for thoracic surgery in China between August and November 2014, without prior chemotherapy. Patients with previous radiotherapy or chemotherapy, or with another concurrent cancer, were excluded from the study. Pieces of surgical tissue measuring about 1-2 cm3 were kept in RNAlater solution and held at -80 degrees C until needed. The library was generated by multiplex PCR. Sequencing relied on an Illumina HiSeq 2500. TCRbeta libraries were constructed through three rounds of nested PCR with primers (Table S4) according to protocols modified from ARM-PCR. PCR products of 200-500 bp were gel-excised and purified with the QIAquick gel extraction kit before sequencing. In the authors' own workflow: Trimmomatic was used to clean the reads, FLASH merged the cleaned reads into complete CDR3 sequences, and MiTCR assigned the sequences to V(D)J germline segments. VDJtools was used to compute clonal diversity as the inverse Simpson's index. Productive reads were defined as in-frame sequences without a premature stop codon. Using fastp at Q25 and MiXCR, TCRdb reprocessed the public reads and kept productive beta chains. Here each entry gathers all rows of one CDR3 protein and keeps the most common genes and DNA. TCRdb's processing, not the authors' own work, is the source of the V and J calls. Within this sample are 200,000 to 250,000 distinct CDR3 sequences, with over 55% of them counted one time only. The top ten hold 25% of the sample.

CDR3 length: 12 amino acids, cysteine to phenylalanine. The retained sequence is limited to the CDR3, 36 bases, with the frame set at the first base. Via the germline V gene, CDR1 is SGHAT and CDR2 FQNNGV. At the junction V is shortened by 7 bases and J by 13 bases, with 14 bases in between. What the study reported, not specific to this receptor: The top 100 clones accounted for a significantly larger cumulative portion of the repertoire in normal lung than in tumor tissue. Because peripheral blood was not sequenced, blood TCRbeta repertoires in the lung cancer patients of the study were not examined. The sequencing platform is not named in the methods, and unique molecular identifiers are not mentioned. Only around 16 patients were in the cohort, and the authors stated that larger samples and more detailed clinical data are needed. Significantly higher TCR diversity (inverse Simpson) was observed in tumor tissue than in normal lung tissue (431.37 vs 166.20, P = 0.0075, Mann-Whitney U test). TCR diversity was significantly higher in younger patients, and greater tumor TCR diversity was associated with shorter overall survival and shorter disease-free survival.

The material sequenced was lung tumor tissue. The clonotype originates from a man in his 60s with non-small cell lung cancer. The chain joins TRBV11-2 to TRBJ1-6; no D segment can be confidently identified. The CDR3 here reads CASIMLQSPLHF. The DNA sequence is TGTGCCAGCATAATGCTTCAGAGTCCCCTCCACTTT.